The 9 T cell receptor beta chains below come from one sample, sequenced in a study of blood T cell repertoires in COVID-19. Only in-frame clones appear in the TCRdb table, and some are missing; sequencing was by immunoSEQ multiplex PCR. The sample consists of 160,000 or so clones, about four fifths of them appearing once. The sample was PBMCs or T cells enriched from blood (not recorded which). The source is a man aged 55 to 70 who had recovered from COVID-19.

V usage is TRBV29-1 and J usage is TRBJ2-5; 9 positions agree with TRBD1. V lost 6 bases to trimming and J lost 3 bases; unmatched junction nucleotides: 5. This CDR3 comprises 13 residues. Germline values: CDR1 SQVTM, CDR2 ANQGSEA. The CDR3 reads CSVAGQGEETQYF. The CDR3 coding sequence is TGCAGCGTCGCGGGACAGGGAGAAGAGACCCAGTACTTC.

The table lists this clone with a count of one. This rearrangement joins TRBV27 to TRBJ1-2; 8 nucleotides match TRBD1. The CDR3 totals 14 residues. Germline V gene sequence: CDR1 MNHEY, CDR2 SMNVEV (reference sequence). V dropped 0 bases and J dropped 8; count of bases not matched to a gene: 5. The CDR3 reads CASSLSLGQGGYTF. As DNA, the CDR3 is TGTGCCAGCAGTTTATCCCTAGGACAGGGCGGCTACACCTTC.

In this sample, this clone turned up once. The V call is TRBV29-1, the J call TRBJ2-5, with D maybe TRBD2 (5 bases). V gave up 3 bases and J gave up 5 bases, with 10 bases separating them. CDR3 size: 12 residues. Germline V gene data show CDR1 as SQVTM and CDR2 as ANQGSEA. As DNA, the CDR3 is TGCAGCGTTGACAGAGGGATCGAGACCCAGTACTTC. It encodes CSVDRGIETQYF.

This rearrangement joins TRBV19 to TRBJ1-5; possibly TRBD1 for D (6 bases). The germline gives CDR1 LNHDA, CDR2 SQIVND (reference sequence). The CDR3 length is 15 residues. Between the trimmed V and J ends, which lost 0 bases and 1 base, there was a span of 7 bases. CDR3 DNA sequence: TGTGCCAGTAGTATAGAGGGGGCAAGCAATCAGCCCCAGCATTTT. Translating it yields CASSIEGASNQPQHF.

This clone was seen only a few times. The chain is built from TRBV19 and TRBJ1-2; 12 nucleotides align to TRBD1. Germline assignment: CDR1 LNHDA and CDR2 SQIVND (reference sequence). Unmatched junction bases numbered 15, after V lost 4 bases and J lost 6 bases. CDR3 length: 18 residues. The DNA for the CDR3 is TGTGCCAGTAGTAGCCCCCGGGACAGGGGGCTCAAGGGGGATGGCTACACCTTC. Its protein product is CASSSPRDRGLKGDGYTF.

This chain joins TRBV13 and TRBJ2-5; TRBD1 matches at 7 bases. The length of the CDR3 is 13 residues. The J segment lost 4 bases and the V segment lost 3 bases, leaving 2 bases of the junction unmatched. The germline V gene has CDR1 PRHDT and CDR2 FYEKMQ (reference sequence). CDR3 residues: CASSFTGVETQYF. For the CDR3, the DNA is TGTGCCAGCAGCTTTACAGGGGTAGAGACCCAGTACTTC.

This chain joins TRBV6-5 and TRBJ2-7; possible D gene TRBD1, 5 bases. The CDR3 has 13 residues. Trimming shortened V by 11 bases and J by 0 bases, and 14 bases separated the two germline ends. CDR1 and CDR2 from the germline V gene are MNHEY and SVGAGI. CDR3 region: CAGAGRSSYEQYF. DNA for the CDR3: TGTGCCGGGGCAGGCCGTAGCTCCTACGAGCAGTACTTC.

This clone was observed at least ten times. V is TRBV11-2 and J is TRBJ2-7, with D unclear. CDR1 and CDR2 from the germline V gene are SGHAT and FQNNGV. V was cut by 2 bases and J by 6 bases, with 11 bases left in between. There are 13 residues in the CDR3. CDR3 region: CASSLSRVGEQYF. In DNA form, the CDR3 reads TGTGCCAGCAGCTTATCCCGGGTGGGCGAGCAGTACTTC. Based on the CDR3 plus reference TRBV11-2 and TRBJ2-7, the full variable domain is EAGVAQSPRYKIIEKRQSVAFWCNPISGHATLYWYQQILGQGPKLLIQFQNNGVVDDSQLPKDRFSAERLKGVDSTLKIQPAKLEDSAVYLCASSLSRVGEQYFGPGTRLTVT.

This chain links TRBV6-5 with TRBJ1-2; 8 bases match TRBD1. Germline CDR1 MNHEY, CDR2 SVGAGI. V dropped 6 bases and J dropped 6; count of bases not matched to a gene: 9. The CDR3 is 14 residues long. The CDR3 bases are TGTGCCAGCAGGTCGGACAGGGTTGTCCATGGCTACACCTTC. Translating it yields CASRSDRVVHGYTF.